Presented here are 32 T cell receptor beta chains from one specimen sequenced in a study of blood T cell repertoires in COVID-19 (dated by TCRdb to the early 2020s). The library was produced with the immunoSEQ multiplex PCR assay. Drawn from immuneACCESS, this table holds only the in-frame rearrangements with V and J called that TCRdb kept. Clones are partly lost; checked studies trace under half to an unresolved V gene and leave the rest unexplained. This sample is represented by 110,000 to 150,000 clones; approximately 85% of them were singletons. The ten top clones hold less than 2% of the sample. Specimen: peripheral blood. All receptors come from a man aged 65 to 85 with acute or convalescent COVID-19.

This chain joins TRBV11-2 and TRBJ2-2, with D maybe TRBD2 (5 bases). The CDR3 loop spans 17 amino acids. V was shortened by 1 base and J by 3 bases, with 15 bases between the two germline ends. Germline lookup yields CDR1 SGHAT and CDR2 FQNNGV. The CDR3 is CASSLAVFPRDTGELFF. The CDR3 DNA follows: TGTGCCAGCAGCTTAGCTGTATTCCCGAGGGACACCGGGGAGCTGTTTTTT.

This chain uses TRBV12-3 or TRBV12-4 with TRBJ2-7; TRBD1 aligns across 8 bases. This CDR3 has 13 residues. The V gene end was trimmed by 5 bases and the J gene end by 6 bases; junction bases not matched to a gene: 6. The CDR3: CASSHPDRGEQYF. For the CDR3, the DNA is TGTGCCAGCAGTCACCCTGACAGGGGCGAGCAGTACTTC.

The genes are TRBV10-2 and TRBJ2-7; possible D gene TRBD1, 5 bases. Germline V lookup: CDR1 WSHSY, CDR2 SAAADI. The ends were cut back, 4 bases at V and 2 bases at J, with 12 bases in the middle. The CDR3 is 14 residues long. The CDR3 spells CASSVYEDTYEQYF. CDR3 DNA sequence: TGCGCCAGCAGTGTCTACGAGGACACCTACGAGCAGTACTTC.

This chain uses TRBV6-5 with TRBJ1-5; a possible D gene is TRBD1 (6 bases). CDR1 and CDR2 from the germline V gene are MNHEY and SVGAGI. The CDR3 is 13 residues long. V dropped 6 bases and J dropped 2 bases, with 8 bases sitting between them. CDR3 sequence reads: CASRRTGNQPQHF. CDR3 bases: TGTGCCAGCAGAAGGACAGGCAATCAGCCCCAGCATTTT.

The chain uses TRBV11-2 and TRBJ2-7, with D perhaps matching TRBD1 (5 bases). CDR1 and CDR2 (germline): SGHAT, FQNNGV. V was cut by 0 bases and J by 1 base, with 10 bases left in between. The CDR3 is made up of 15 amino acids. This CDR3 reads CASSLDRQISYEQYF. In nucleotides, the CDR3 is TGTGCCAGCAGCTTAGATAGACAGATATCCTACGAGCAGTACTTC.

The table lists this clone with a few counts. The V call is TRBV3-1 (or the pseudogene TRBV3-2), the J call TRBJ1-4; 11 nucleotides agree with TRBD1. Germline trimming cut 0 bases from V and 5 bases from J; bases unmatched to any gene: 8. CDR1 and CDR2 (germline): LGHDT, YNNKEL (reference sequence). This CDR3 spans 18 amino acids. CDR3 DNA: TGTGCCAGCAGCCAAGAATCTGCGGGACAGGGGGTAAATGAAAAACTGTTTTTT. It yields the protein CASSQESAGQGVNEKLFF.

The rearrangement links TRBV7-3 to TRBJ2-5; 8 nucleotides match TRBD2. This CDR3 is built from 15 residues. V lost 1 base and J lost 5; bases outside the gene matches: 6. CDR1 is SGHTA and CDR2 is FQGTGA in the germline V gene. Written as DNA, the CDR3 is TGTGCCAGCAGCTTAAACGGGAGGGCCAGGGAGACCCAGTACTTC. Residues: CASSLNGRARETQYF.

The rearrangement uses TRBV5-6 and TRBJ2-7; D perhaps matches TRBD2 (5 bases). The ends were cut back, 4 bases at V and 3 bases at J, with 14 bases in the middle. Germline V CDR1 and CDR2: SGHDT, YYEEEE. The CDR3 spans 14 residues. CDR3 sequence reads: CASSPPGNIYEQYF. CDR3 DNA: TGTGCCAGCAGCCCCCCGGGAAACATCTACGAGCAGTACTTC.

This clone has only a few counts. The chain uses TRBV6-5 and TRBJ2-7, with 9 nucleotides matching TRBD2. The germline V gene has CDR1 MNHEY and CDR2 SVGAGI. The CDR3 has 13 residues. The V segment lost 10 bases and the J segment 5 bases; nucleotides outside the gene matches: 9. This CDR3 reads CATLWAGGHEQYF. CDR3 nucleotides: TGTGCCACCTTGTGGGCGGGGGGGCACGAGCAGTACTTC.

In its sample, this clone was seen once. The chain joins TRBV4-1 to TRBJ1-1; D is unclear. Germline CDR1 MGHRA, CDR2 YSYEKL. This CDR3 spans 16 amino acids. Trimming took off 0 bases at V and 1 base at J, with 12 bases between the two ends. CDR3 residues: CASSQDPVPGNTEAFF. CDR3 DNA: TGCGCCAGCAGCCAAGATCCGGTGCCGGGGAACACTGAAGCTTTCTTT.

A few counts support this clone. Other DNA variants within this sample encode the same CDR3. The chain employs TRBV5-1 and TRBJ1-2, with 10 bases fitting TRBD1. This CDR3 is built from 13 residues. J was trimmed by 6 bases and V by 2 bases; bases with no gene match: 1. Germline assignment: CDR1 SGHRS and CDR2 YFSETQ. Here the CDR3 DNA reads TGCGCCAGCAGCTTAGGACAGGGGGATGGCTACACCTTC. This encodes CASSLGQGDGYTF.

V gene TRBV28 combines with J gene TRBJ2-1; TRBD1 matches 8 bases. The CDR3 has 16 residues. Germline CDR1 MDHEN, CDR2 SYDVKM. V was clipped by 2 bases and J by 4 bases; unmatched bases: 7. CDR3 loop: CASSLLRGRGYNEQFF. CDR3 in DNA: TGTGCCAGCAGTTTACTCAGGGGGCGAGGGTACAATGAGCAGTTCTTC.

The chain couples TRBV25-1 to TRBJ1-1, with unresolved D. Between the trimmed V and J ends, which lost 1 base and 5 bases, there was a span of 8 bases. CDR1 and CDR2 (germline): MGHDK, SYGVNS. CDR3 length equals 13 residues. The CDR3 bases are TGTGCCAGCAGTGAATTCGGGGAAACTGAAGCTTTCTTT. Its translation is CASSEFGETEAFF.

The chain carries TRBV2 and TRBJ1-2; a weak D match, TRBD1 (6 bases). V lost 4 bases, J lost 4 bases, and 19 bases lay in between. This CDR3 contains 16 residues. From germline, CDR1 is SNHLY and CDR2 FYNNEI. The CDR3 DNA reads as TGTGCCAGCAGTGGATCAGGGGAGAGGGGTCCCTATGGCTACACCTTC. It is translated as CASSGSGERGPYGYTF.

V usage is TRBV11-2 and J usage is TRBJ1-5; TRBD1 is a possible D gene (5 bases). Trimming removed 5 bases from V and 0 bases from J, with 8 bases in between. Germline values: CDR1 SGHAT, CDR2 FQNNGV. The CDR3 has 14 residues. CDR3 in amino acids: CASSEQASNQPQHF. The CDR3 nucleotides read TGTGCCAGCAGCGAACAGGCTAGCAATCAGCCCCAGCATTTT.

V usage is TRBV6-5 and J usage is TRBJ1-2, with a possible D match to TRBD1 (5 bases). The CDR3 length is 15 residues. V was clipped by 6 bases and J by 1 base, with 15 bases between them. CDR1 is MNHEY and CDR2 is SVGAGI in the germline V gene. CDR3 residues: CASRRGGPLNYGYTF. For the CDR3, the DNA is TGTGCCAGCAGGCGGGGGGGACCGCTTAACTATGGCTACACCTTC.

The chain uses TRBV6-1 and TRBJ1-3; 7 bases are shared with TRBD1. The CDR3 is made up of 15 amino acids. The V gene end was trimmed by 1 base and the J gene end by 2 bases; junction bases not matched to a gene: 2. Germline V CDR1 and CDR2: MNHNS, SASEGT. CDR3 residues: CASSEGDRAGNTIYF. CDR3 nucleotides: TGTGCCAGCAGTGAAGGAGACAGGGCTGGAAACACCATATATTTT.

The V gene is TRBV11-3, the J gene TRBJ2-1, with 7 bases lining up with TRBD1. Trimming took 1 base from V and 8 from J; bases not matched to a gene: 11. The CDR3 is 16 residues long. Germline CDR1 and CDR2: SGHNT and YENEEA. The CDR3 DNA follows: TGTGCCAGCAGCTTAGGCCGGGACAGTTTTTCGGATGAGCAGTTCTTC. This translates into CASSLGRDSFSDEQFF.

The rearrangement links TRBV18 to TRBJ2-7; 15 bases match TRBD2. The CDR3 has 17 amino acids. The germline V gene has CDR1 KGHSH and CDR2 LQKENI. Losses at the gene ends were 3 bases for V and 2 bases for J; bases not matched to a gene: 5. CDR3 nucleotide sequence: TGTGCCAGCTCACCCGGACTAGCGGGGGGGAAGACCTACGAGCAGTACTTC. Translation: CASSPGLAGGKTYEQYF.

The gene calls are TRBV10-3 and TRBJ2-2, with TRBD2 matching over 7 bases. There are 14 residues in the CDR3. V dropped 3 bases and J dropped 6; count of bases not matched to a gene: 4. Per the germline V gene, CDR1 is ENHRY and CDR2 is SYGVKD. Here the CDR3 reads CAISDGTSAGELFF. CDR3 sequence (DNA): TGTGCCATCAGTGACGGAACTAGCGCCGGGGAGCTGTTTTTT.

This clone came up once. The chain recombines TRBV3-1 (or the pseudogene TRBV3-2) with TRBJ2-7, with TRBD2 as a possible D gene (6 bases). Germline CDR1 and CDR2: LGHDT and YNNKEL (reference sequence). This CDR3 contains 14 residues. Between the trimmed V and J ends, which lost 0 bases and 7 bases, there was a span of 13 bases. This CDR3 is CASSQDPDYREQYF. CDR3 bases: TGTGCCAGCAGCCAAGATCCGGACTACCGGGAGCAGTACTTC.

J is TRBJ2-1 and V is TRBV29-1; 7 nucleotides match TRBD2. Germline assignment: CDR1 SQVTM and CDR2 ANQGSEA. The CDR3 runs 16 residues. The V gene end was trimmed by 1 base and the J gene end by 2 bases; junction bases not matched to a gene: 8. The DNA for the CDR3 is TGCAGCGTTGAAGTCGGAATAGCGGGCACCTACAATGAGCAGTTCTTC. Amino acids: CSVEVGIAGTYNEQFF.

The chain links TRBV6-6 to TRBJ1-5, with D hard to call. This CDR3 has 15 amino acids. From germline, CDR1 is MNHNY and CDR2 SVGAGI (reference sequence). Trimming removed 7 bases from V and 2 bases from J, with 15 bases in between. The CDR3 loop is CASMYDNLGNQPQHF. The CDR3 DNA reads TGTGCCAGCATGTATGACAACCTGGGCAATCAGCCCCAGCATTTT.

In this sample, this clone turned up once. V and J are TRBV5-4 and TRBJ2-3; 8 positions agree with TRBD2. Trimming at V came to 4 bases and at J to 0 bases, leaving 7 bases not matched to a gene. Per the germline V gene, CDR1 is SGHNT and CDR2 is YYREEE (reference sequence). This CDR3 is 16 amino acids long. CDR3: CASSPRGGPSTDTQYF. In nucleotides, the CDR3 is TGTGCCAGCAGCCCTCGGGGGGGACCTAGCACAGATACGCAGTATTTT. Full variable domain (remainder filled in from reference TRBV5-4 and TRBJ2-3): ETGVTQSPTHLIKTRGQQVTLRCSSQSGHNTVSWYQQALGQGPQFIFQYYREEENGRGNFPPRFSGLQFPNYSSELNVNALELDDSALYLCASSPRGGPSTDTQYFGPGTRLTVL.

V and J are TRBV6-5 and TRBJ2-5; 11 nucleotides line up with TRBD2. This CDR3 spans 15 amino acids. V lost 6 bases and J lost 0; bases outside the gene matches: 3. Germline CDR1 is MNHEY and CDR2 is SVGAGI. The CDR3 coding sequence is TGTGCCAGCAGCCCGACTAGCGGGGACCAAGAGACCCAGTACTTC. Its translation: CASSPTSGDQETQYF.

The CDR3 region is CASSDGGQVANRDYGYTF. In DNA form, the CDR3 reads TGTGCCAGCAGTGATGGGGGACAGGTGGCGAACAGGGACTATGGCTACACCTTC. The chain employs TRBV6-1 and TRBJ1-2, with TRBD1 matching over 8 bases. After removal of 3 bases from V and 3 bases from J, the junction contained 15 bases not matched to a gene. The CDR3 has 18 amino acids. Germline V gene sequence: CDR1 MNHNS, CDR2 SASEGT.

The V gene is TRBV5-1, the J gene TRBJ1-2; no clear D gene. Germline CDR1 is SGHRS and CDR2 is YFSETQ. The ends were cut back, 4 bases at V and 10 bases at J, with 20 bases in the middle. This CDR3 comprises 14 residues. CDR3 nucleotide sequence: TGCGCCAGCAGCCCCCCCCCACCCGTAGTATCCTACACCTTC. Protein: CASSPPPPVVSYTF.

The chain couples TRBV5-4 to TRBJ1-1, with D perhaps matching TRBD1 (5 bases). Trimming removed 0 bases at V and 11 bases at J, with 14 bases between. This CDR3 contains 13 residues. Germline V gene lookup returns CDR1 SGHNT and CDR2 YYREEE (reference sequence). The CDR3 coding sequence is TGTGCCAGCAGCTTGGCGGGAGGGGCCTGGGCTTTCTTT. Encoded protein: CASSLAGGAWAFF.

J is TRBJ1-1 and V is TRBV5-1, with 7 bases that match TRBD1. CDR1 and CDR2 from the germline V gene are SGHRS and YFSETQ. V gave up 5 bases and J gave up 0 bases; unmatched junction bases: 4. CDR3 length: 14 amino acids. The CDR3 nucleotides read TGCGCCAGCAGACTTACAGGGGTGAACACTGAAGCTTTCTTT. Translation: CASRLTGVNTEAFF.

This chain's CDR3 is CASSISTGKQFF. CDR3 in DNA: TGTGCCAGTAGTATTTCGACAGGGAAGCAGTTCTTC. The chain joins TRBV19 to TRBJ2-1; TRBD1 matches at 7 bases. CDR3 length: 12 amino acids. V lost 3 bases, J lost 11 bases, and 4 bases stayed unmatched. Germline V gene lookup returns CDR1 LNHDA and CDR2 SQIVND (reference sequence).

The CDR3 spells CASRNAGGGGYTF. As DNA, the CDR3 is TGTGCCAGCAGAAACGCAGGGGGCGGTGGCTACACCTTC. The gene calls are TRBV6-5 and TRBJ1-2; 8 nucleotides align to TRBD1. This CDR3 contains 13 residues. The V and J ends lost 6 bases and 7 bases, in that order; junction bases with no gene match: 7. The germline V gene encodes CDR1 MNHEY and CDR2 SVGAGI.

The table lists this clone with a count of one. V and J are TRBV29-1 and TRBJ2-7; 7 nucleotides match TRBD1. The CDR3 length is 11 residues. V gave up 7 bases and J gave up 6 bases; unmatched junction bases: 6. Germline CDR1 SQVTM, CDR2 ANQGSEA. Here the CDR3 DNA reads TGCAGCGGGCGACAGGGCCCCGAGCAGTACTTC. This codes for CSGRQGPEQYF.